Listed below are T cell receptor beta chains from one sample, sequenced in a study of monozygotic twins with inflammatory bowel disease. With the 5' RACE reads reprocessed, TCRdb shows one record per CDR3 protein and no DNA. Its table records approximately 400,000 distinct CDR3 sequences. Sequenced input: blood. All receptors derive from a human donor with ulcerative colitis or Crohn's disease, or a healthy co-twin of an affected twin (not recorded which). The CDR3 runs from the conserved cysteine through the conserved F or W.

>TRBJ2-7|TRBV29-1
CSVGQGEYEQYF
>TRBJ2-3|TRBV18
CASCRTGSADTQYF
>TRBJ2-7|TRBV6-1
CATQPRTGRYEQYF
>TRBJ1-3|TRBV5-1
CASSPGHVSSGNTIYF
>TRBJ2-2|TRBV5-6
CASSLAGRPPGELFF
>TRBJ2-5|TRBV19
CASSMTGQGGETQYF
>TRBJ2-1|TRBV6-2/TRBV6-3
CASSLAIPSYNEQFF
>TRBJ2-3|TRBV20-1
CSARDLASGGSTDTQYF
>TRBJ2-7|TRBV20-1
CSARRSGSEQYF
>TRBJ1-2|TRBV2
CASSEVPGGYGYTF
>TRBJ2-5|TRBV7-2
CASSLSRTSVETQYF
>TRBJ1-6|TRBV12-3/TRBV12-4
CASSIAGALGSPLHF
>TRBJ2-3|TRBV10-3
CAISGGTDTQYF
>TRBJ2-3|TRBV7-2
CASSFDTGGRQYF
>TRBJ2-1|TRBV9
CASSTPGTGGYNEQFF
>TRBJ1-4|TRBV12-3/TRBV12-4
CASSRDRGGNNEKLFF
>TRBJ1-1|TRBV5-1
CASSSGGGEAFF
>TRBJ1-1|TRBV25-1
CASSDLTGTGNTEAFF
>TRBJ2-7|TRBV19
CASRSGQVHEQYF
>TRBJ1-1|TRBV6-5
CASSYNSALNTEAFF
>TRBJ2-7|TRBV6-2/TRBV6-3
CASSYSKAGGYEQYF
>TRBJ1-6|TRBV20-1
CSASSVSSYNSPLHF
>TRBJ1-3|TRBV12-3/TRBV12-4
CASRPSPRVPGNTIYF
>TRBJ1-4|TRBV20-1
CSANKLGTGATNEKLFF
>TRBJ2-5|TRBV25-1
CASSRSRTGEETQYF
>TRBJ2-2|TRBV5-1
CASSVISNTGELFF
>TRBJ2-7|TRBV5-1
CASSFDRGPYEQYF
>TRBJ1-5|TRBV19
CASSTTGVYSNQPQHF
>TRBJ2-3|TRBV11-2
CASSLPRPPQPSTDTQYF
>TRBJ2-1|TRBV30
CAWSPLAGGYNEQFF
>TRBJ1-5|TRBV7-2
CASSLARVVGQPQHF
>TRBJ2-1|TRBV5-1
CASSSGTGVGNEQFF
>TRBJ1-1|TRBV12-3/TRBV12-4
CASSNRGKNTEAFF
>TRBJ2-5|TRBV19
CASSNPTGQETQYF
>TRBJ2-5|TRBV4-3
CASSQAAGTGYTQYF
>TRBJ2-2|TRBV7-2
CASSRTGFNTGELFF
>TRBJ2-5|TRBV4-1
CASSPQAIDQETQYF
>TRBJ2-7|TRBV7-9
CASSLTGTHEQYF
>TRBJ2-7|TRBV10-3
CAISAGTEIYEQYF
>TRBJ2-7|TRBV9
CASSSFSTSGGSPYEQYF
>TRBJ2-7|TRBV12-3/TRBV12-4
CASSWVNGKQYF
>TRBJ2-5|TRBV20-1
CSARDLPGGRETQYF
>TRBJ2-1|TRBV3-1
CASSQDRGQGYNEQFF
>TRBJ1-4|TRBV20-1
CSAESRSGQGVGKLFF
>TRBJ1-2|TRBV6-5
CASTYLLGTGVDGYTF
>TRBJ2-7|TRBV5-4
CASSLRGTLYYEQYF
>TRBJ2-4|TRBV12-3/TRBV12-4
CASSSISGTPLHF
>TRBJ2-7|TRBV10-2
CAISGGGVEQYF
>TRBJ2-3|TRBV9
CASSYGGRSTDTQYF
>TRBJ2-1|TRBV10-3
CAIRPGQTYNEQFF
>TRBJ1-3|TRBV7-8
CASSLATGVGGNTIYF
>TRBJ1-6|TRBV6-5
CASSYPRDTDNSPLHF
>TRBJ2-7|TRBV9
CASSDQGRGLSEQYF
>TRBJ2-7|TRBV7-2
CASSLRMGTGSSYEQYF
>TRBJ2-1|TRBV3-1
CASSQEGSLRGSYNEQFF
>TRBJ2-7|TRBV18
CASSPRLTGGLGLYEQYF
>TRBJ2-2|TRBV2
CASSRIPGGTGELFF
>TRBJ2-7|TRBV6-5
CASISPRGEPSGWEQYF
>TRBJ2-7|TRBV5-1
CASTRGETYEQYF